The entry below gives a single TCR beta chain sequence along with its context. Its antigen is unidentified. For the second PCR, which ran for 7 to 11 cycles, a sample-barcoded 5' primer and a J-beta primer mix were used. With 12 random nucleotides, a template-switch adaptor tagged each individual cDNA molecule. TCRdb ran MiXCR on the 5' RACE reads and lists one entry per CDR3 protein. This table holds around 1,800,000 distinct CDR3 sequences, about two fifths found once. Germline V gene data show CDR1 as DFQATT and CDR2 as SNEGSKA (reference sequence). V was cut by 0 bases and J by 6 bases, with 11 bases left in between. The CDR3 is 13 residues long. This entry is derived from a study of blood T cells in healthy people across ages. Study observations and caveats: Long-lived donors exceeded aged donors in naive CD4+ cells and diversity.

The V and J genes are TRBV20-1 and TRBJ1-2; D unclear. The TCR sequence derives from a human donor in good health. The sample was blood. CDR3 nucleotide sequence: TGCAGTGCTAGAGAGGCCCCGGCAGATGGCTACACCTTC. Translation gives CSAREAPADGYTF.